The T cell receptor (beta chain) under discussion was sequenced for a study of vaccination effects on CD4 cells after COVID-19. Overall study findings and caveats: Vaccine-induced clones in healthy vaccinees cross-reacted with common cold coronaviruses in only 1 of 255 cases.

Some clones are missing from TCRdb's copy, which holds only in-frame ones; the method was immunoSEQ multiplex PCR. This table has around 16,000 clones, under 70% appearing once. This clone turned up a few times. Its antigen is unidentified. The V gene's germline CDR1 is LGHNA and CDR2 YNFKEQ. V was trimmed by 4 bases and J by 3 bases, leaving 10 bases between them. The CDR3 length is 14 residues. CD4+ T cells specific for antigen were expanded with viral peptide pools by the ViraFEST assay before sequencing. The authors isolated CD4+ T cells after 10 days of culture. Two-dose BNT162b2 or mRNA-1273 vaccination was given to participants.

Sequences were derived from CD4+ T cells from PBMCs cultured with SARS-CoV-2 spike peptides, sampled after COVID-19 vaccination. The chain carries TRBV4-2 and TRBJ1-3; no reliable D call. This receptor was identified in a human donor who received a COVID-19 vaccine. The CDR3 loop reads CASSPQVFGNTIYF. CDR3 in DNA: TGTGCCAGCAGCCCCCAGGTGTTTGGAAACACCATATATTTT.